This TCR beta chain came from a study of early T cells in non-severe SARS-CoV-2 infection. Study-wide findings and caveats: In VDJdb matching, anti-spike CD8 responses were favored while private and CD4 specificities went missing.

This clonotype was seen more than once but under ten times. Its antigen remains unidentified. The TCR library protocol attached unique molecular identifiers to the individual cDNA molecules. TCRdb re-derived calls from the 5' RACE reads in MiXCR, one entry per CDR3 protein. The sample shows 55,000 or so distinct CDR3 sequences, 6.5% to 7.5% of them seen only once. This CDR3 comprises 16 residues. After removal of 5 bases from V and 2 bases from J, the junction contained 7 bases not matched to a gene. The germline V gene encodes CDR1 SGHVS and CDR2 FNYEAQ. The receptor's source is an adult who was a healthcare worker with PCR-confirmed SARS-CoV-2 infection or an uninfected control (not recorded which). The starting material was whole blood, obtained at baseline. The V and J genes are TRBV7-6 and TRBJ2-2, with TRBD1 identical over 8 bases. This CDR3 is CASSQGQGANTGELFF. The CDR3 DNA sequence: TGTGCCAGCAGCCAAGGGCAGGGGGCAAACACCGGGGAGCTGTTTTTT.